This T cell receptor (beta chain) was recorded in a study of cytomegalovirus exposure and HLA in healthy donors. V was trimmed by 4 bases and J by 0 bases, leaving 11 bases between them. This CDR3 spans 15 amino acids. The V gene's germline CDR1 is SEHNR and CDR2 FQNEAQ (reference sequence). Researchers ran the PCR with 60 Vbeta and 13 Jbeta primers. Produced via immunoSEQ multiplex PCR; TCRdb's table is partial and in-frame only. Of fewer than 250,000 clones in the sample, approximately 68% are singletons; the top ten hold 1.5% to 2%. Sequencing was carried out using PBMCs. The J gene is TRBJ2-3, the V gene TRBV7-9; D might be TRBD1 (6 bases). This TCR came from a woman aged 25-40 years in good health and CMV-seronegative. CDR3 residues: CASSYREASTDTQYF. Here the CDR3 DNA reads TGTGCCAGCAGCTACAGGGAAGCAAGCACAGATACGCAGTATTTT.